Below, 26 T cell receptor beta chains from the same sample are listed, as sequenced in a study of blood T cell repertoires in COVID-19. Using immunoSEQ multiplex PCR, the repertoire was profiled, and TCRdb retains in-frame clones only, with some absent. The repertoire holds hundreds of thousands of clones, with approximately 87% as singletons. The sample was PBMCs or T cells enriched from blood (not recorded which). The receptors derive from a woman aged 45-65 years who had recovered from COVID-19.

The rearrangement joins TRBV5-8 to TRBJ2-4; weak D call: TRBD1 (6 bases). Germline V gives CDR1 SGHTS, CDR2 YDEGEE. Trimming took off 1 base at V and 0 bases at J, with 11 bases between the two ends. This CDR3 region has 16 residues. The CDR3 is CASSLRQDIAKNIQYF. CDR3 nucleotides: TGTGCCAGCAGCTTGAGACAGGACATAGCCAAAAACATTCAGTACTTC.

The chain employs TRBV4-2 and TRBJ1-4, with D perhaps TRBD1 (6 bases). From germline, CDR1 is LGHNA and CDR2 YNFKEQ. V dropped 0 bases and J dropped 8 bases, with 16 bases sitting between them. The CDR3 totals 16 residues. The CDR3 DNA sequence: TGTGCCAGCAGCCAAGATCAGACAGGCGGTTCCGAAAAACTGTTTTTT. It codes for CASSQDQTGGSEKLFF.

The chain combines TRBV2 with TRBJ2-7, with D perhaps TRBD1 (5 bases). CDR1 and CDR2 (germline): SNHLY, FYNNEI. Trimming took 6 bases from V and 0 from J, leaving 12 bases between them. This CDR3 contains 14 residues. CDR3 loop: CASSGHASSYEQYF. CDR3 in DNA: TGTGCCAGCAGCGGACATGCTAGCTCCTACGAGCAGTACTTC.

The chain links TRBV5-5 to TRBJ2-7; TRBD2 agrees at 8 bases. The CDR3 consists of 15 residues. Germline V lookup: CDR1 SGHKS, CDR2 YYEKEE (reference sequence). V lost 3 bases to trimming and J lost 1 base; unmatched junction nucleotides: 6. The CDR3 protein is CASSSFGTSSYEQYF. The CDR3 coding sequence is TGTGCCAGCAGCTCGTTCGGGACTAGTTCCTACGAGCAGTACTTC.

The V and J genes are TRBV6-2 or TRBV6-3 and TRBJ1-6; D gene uncertain. V shed 2 bases and J shed 0 bases, with 14 bases lying between them. CDR3 size: 18 residues. Germline CDR1 and CDR2: MNHEY and SVGEGT. The CDR3 here is CASSYDPTESSYNSPLHF. CDR3 nucleotides: TGTGCCAGCAGTTACGACCCAACGGAGAGCTCCTATAATTCACCCCTCCACTTT.

The table lists this clone with a few counts. The CDR3 region has the DNA TGTGCCAGCTCACCACCGTCCACTATGAACACTGAAGCTTTCTTT. It translates to CASSPPSTMNTEAFF. The chain links TRBV18 to TRBJ1-1; unclear D gene. CDR1 and CDR2 (germline): KGHSH, LQKENI. V was pared by 0 bases and J by 0 bases, with 8 bases between. The CDR3 has 15 residues.

V gene TRBV7-2 combines with J gene TRBJ1-4, with TRBD1 as a possible D gene (5 bases). Per germline, CDR1 SGHTA and CDR2 FQGNSA. This CDR3 contains 15 residues. V dropped 5 bases and J dropped 7 bases, with 17 bases sitting between them. CDR3 in amino acids: CASSLLGGDGEKLFF. For the CDR3, the DNA is TGTGCCAGCAGCCTACTTGGGGGGGATGGTGAAAAACTGTTTTTT.

The rearrangement joins TRBV5-4 to TRBJ1-2; D is unclear. Germline V gene lookup returns CDR1 SGHNT and CDR2 YYREEE (reference sequence). This CDR3 has 13 amino acids. Trimming stripped 4 bases from V and 5 bases from J, with 12 bases between. The CDR3, as DNA: TGTGCCAGCAGCCCAAATACAGAATATGGCTACACCTTC. It is translated as CASSPNTEYGYTF.

There are a few counts of this clone. The chain carries TRBV7-9 and TRBJ2-5; D is ambiguous. V lost 2 bases and J lost 2, with 9 bases in between. CDR3 length: 14 residues. Germline loops: CDR1 SEHNR, CDR2 FQNEAQ (reference sequence). DNA for the CDR3: TGTGCCAGCAGCTTACCTGAACAGCAAGAGACCCAGTACTTC. Translated, it gives CASSLPEQQETQYF.

This chain uses TRBV10-3 with TRBJ1-1; possibly TRBD1 for D (6 bases). Germline lookup yields CDR1 ENHRY and CDR2 SYGVKD. The CDR3 runs to 13 residues. Trimming left V 4 bases short and J 4 bases short, with 10 bases between. As DNA, the CDR3 is TGTGCCATCAGTGGGGGAGGGGGCACTGAAGCTTTCTTT. Protein product: CAISGGGGTEAFF.

Of note for this clone: The junction does not match germline at one end; this may be a read error. The genes are TRBV12-3 or TRBV12-4 and TRBJ2-7, with 10 bases lining up with TRBD1. This CDR3 has 13 residues. CDR3 bases: TGTGCCAGCAGAGTTGGGACAGGGGTCCCCAGGTGGTTC. It is translated as CASRVGTGVPRWF.

The chain has TRBV15 and TRBJ1-1, with D maybe TRBD1 (5 bases). CDR1 and CDR2 (germline): LNHNV, YYDKDF (reference sequence). Trimming took 3 bases from V and 0 from J, leaving 8 bases between them. CDR3 length equals 14 residues. The CDR3 reads CATSRGGLNTEAFF. The CDR3, as DNA: TGTGCCACCAGCAGGGGGGGTTTGAACACTGAAGCTTTCTTT. Full variable domain (missing parts from reference TRBV15 and TRBJ1-1): DAMVIQNPRYQVTQFGKPVTLSCSQTLNHNVMYWYQQKSSQAPKLLFHYYDKDFNNEADTPDNFQSRRPNTSFCFLDIRSPGLGDTAMYLCATSRGGLNTEAFFGQGTRLTVV.

There are a few counts of this clone. The rearrangement links TRBV2 to TRBJ2-3, with D possibly matching TRBD1 (5 bases). Between the trimmed V and J ends, which lost 3 bases and 6 bases, there was a span of 16 bases. Per germline, CDR1 SNHLY and CDR2 FYNNEI. This CDR3 contains 15 residues. In nucleotides, the CDR3 is TGTGCCAGCAGTGATCCCGGCAGGGTATCGGATACGCAGTATTTT. It codes for CASSDPGRVSDTQYF.

This clone showed up just once. V and J are TRBV28 and TRBJ1-2; D uncertain. V lost 4 bases and J lost 3, with 12 bases in between. CDR1 and CDR2 (germline): MDHEN, SYDVKM. The CDR3 loop spans 14 amino acids. In nucleotides, the CDR3 is TGTGCCAGCAGTTCGGCAGGTAAAGACTATGGCTACACCTTC. Encoded protein: CASSSAGKDYGYTF.

The chain links TRBV13 to TRBJ2-7; possible D gene TRBD1, 5 bases. The germline V and J ends were trimmed by 6 bases and 4 bases, with 19 bases remaining between them. The germline V gene has CDR1 PRHDT and CDR2 FYEKMQ (reference sequence). CDR3 size: 15 residues. CDR3 DNA sequence: TGTGCCAGCAGTCTTACCGGACCCCACAGGTACGAGCAGTACTTC. It codes for CASSLTGPHRYEQYF.

The chain joins TRBV19 to TRBJ2-7, with TRBD2 matching over 10 bases. Germline-derived CDR1 and CDR2 are LNHDA and SQIVND (reference sequence). With 6 bases clipped from V and 3 bases from J, the junction kept 8 bases outside the gene matches. This CDR3 region has 15 residues. The CDR3 loop is CASSRAGGLNYEQYF. CDR3 DNA sequence: TGTGCCAGTAGCCGAGCGGGGGGGTTGAACTACGAGCAGTACTTC.

The chain links TRBV14 to TRBJ2-1, with D perhaps TRBD1 (5 bases). With 1 base removed from V and 7 bases from J, the gap between germline ends came to 17 bases. This CDR3 contains 16 residues. CDR1 and CDR2 (germline): SGHDN, FVKESK. CDR3 sequence: CASSQGARGRMNEQFF. The CDR3 nucleotides are TGTGCCAGCAGCCAAGGGGCAAGGGGTAGGATGAATGAGCAGTTCTTC.

The chain is built from TRBV3-1 (or the pseudogene TRBV3-2) and TRBJ1-3; possibly TRBD1 for D (5 bases). The CDR3 runs to 14 residues. Germline V lookup: CDR1 LGHDT, CDR2 YNNKEL (reference sequence). Trimming took 4 bases from V and 2 from J, leaving 9 bases between them. The CDR3, as DNA: TGTGCCAGCAGCCCCAGACAGACTGGAAACACCATATATTTT. The encoded protein is CASSPRQTGNTIYF.

This clone has just a few counts. The chain couples TRBV19 to TRBJ2-2; TRBD2 might be the D (6 bases). Between the trimmed V and J ends, which lost 1 base and 6 bases, there was a span of 12 bases. The CDR3 loop spans 15 amino acids. Germline V CDR1 and CDR2: LNHDA, SQIVND (reference sequence). CDR3 nucleotide sequence: TGTGCCAGTAGTATAGTCCCTGCTAGCGCCGGGGAGCTGTTTTTT. It specifies CASSIVPASAGELFF.

The genes are TRBV9 and TRBJ2-3, with 12 positions matching TRBD2. V lost 0 bases, J lost 2 bases, and 7 bases stayed unmatched. The CDR3 totals 18 residues. The germline V gene has CDR1 SGDLS and CDR2 YYNGEE. The CDR3 DNA reads TGTGCCAGCAGCGTAGCTTGGACTAGCGGGGTTAACACAGATACGCAGTATTTT. It yields the protein CASSVAWTSGVNTDTQYF.

The chain is built from TRBV28 and TRBJ1-4, with TRBD1 identical over 9 bases. Germline CDR1 reads MDHEN; CDR2 reads SYDVKM. V dropped 1 base and J dropped 0; count of bases not matched to a gene: 15. CDR3 size: 21 residues. For the CDR3, the DNA is TGTGCCAGCAGTTTATCCCTTCTACACCGAGGACAGGGGACAACTAATGAAAAACTGTTTTTT. Its translation is CASSLSLLHRGQGTTNEKLFF.

The genes are TRBV2 and TRBJ1-6; 10 nucleotides agree with TRBD1. Germline-derived CDR1 and CDR2 are SNHLY and FYNNEI. The CDR3 runs 15 residues. Trimming at V came to 6 bases and at J to 7 bases, leaving 6 bases not matched to a gene. CDR3 bases: TGTGCCAGCAGGGGACAGGGGATGGGGAATTCACCCCTCCACTTT. It yields the protein CASRGQGMGNSPLHF.

The rearrangement links TRBV12-5 to TRBJ1-4; a weak D match, TRBD1 (6 bases). V lost 1 base to trimming and J lost 5 bases, with 8 bases between them. From germline, CDR1 is LGHNT and CDR2 FRNRAP. This CDR3 is built from 14 residues. CDR3: CASGLGTVNEKLFF. CDR3 DNA: TGTGCTAGTGGTTTGGGGACAGTAAATGAAAAACTGTTTTTT.

The J gene is TRBJ2-7, the V gene TRBV18, with D possibly TRBD1 on 5 matching bases. This CDR3 contains 15 residues. The V end was cut by 1 base, the J end by 2 bases, with 12 bases between. In germline, CDR1 is KGHSH, CDR2 LQKENI. CDR3 in DNA: TGTGCCAGCTCACCACAGGGGCGAGGTCCCTACGAGCAGTACTTC. Its protein is CASSPQGRGPYEQYF.

The chain carries TRBV7-3 and TRBJ2-2; D remains unclear. The CDR3 is made up of 15 amino acids. Trimming pared 5 bases from V and 3 bases from J, leaving 13 bases between. Looked up from germline, CDR1 is SGHTA and CDR2 is FQGTGA. In nucleotides, the CDR3 is TGTGCCAGCAGCCCGGTTGACACCTACACCGGGGAGCTGTTTTTT. Translation gives CASSPVDTYTGELFF.

This rearrangement joins TRBV4-1 to TRBJ2-2, with D perhaps matching TRBD1 (7 bases). The V and J ends lost 0 bases and 1 base respectively, with 12 bases between them. CDR1 and CDR2 from the germline V gene are MGHRA and YSYEKL. The CDR3 totals 17 residues. The CDR3 spells CASSQDRGTENTGELFF. In DNA form, the CDR3 reads TGCGCCAGCAGCCAAGATCGCGGGACAGAGAACACCGGGGAGCTGTTTTTT.